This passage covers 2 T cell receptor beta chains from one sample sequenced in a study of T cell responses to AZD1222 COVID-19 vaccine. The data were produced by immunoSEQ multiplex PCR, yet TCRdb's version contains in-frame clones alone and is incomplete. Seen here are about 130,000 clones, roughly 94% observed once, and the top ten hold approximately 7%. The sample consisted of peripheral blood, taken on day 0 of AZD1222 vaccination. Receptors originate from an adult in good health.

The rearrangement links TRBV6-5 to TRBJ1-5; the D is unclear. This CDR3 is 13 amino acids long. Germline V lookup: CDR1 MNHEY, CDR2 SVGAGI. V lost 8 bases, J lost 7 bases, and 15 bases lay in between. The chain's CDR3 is CASCKGLGQPQHF. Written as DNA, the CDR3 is TGTGCCAGCTGCAAGGGCCTGGGACAGCCCCAGCATTTT.

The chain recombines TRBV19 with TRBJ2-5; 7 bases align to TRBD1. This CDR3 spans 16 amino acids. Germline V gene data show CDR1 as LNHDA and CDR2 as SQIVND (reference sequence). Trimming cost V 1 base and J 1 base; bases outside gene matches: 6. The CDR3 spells CASSIGAGGSQETQYF. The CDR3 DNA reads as TGTGCCAGTAGTATAGGGGCAGGGGGAAGCCAAGAGACCCAGTACTTC. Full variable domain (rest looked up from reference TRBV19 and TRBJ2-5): DGGITQSPKYLFRKEGQNVTLSCEQNLNHDAMYWYRQDPGQGLRLIYYSQIVNDFQKGDIAEGYSVSREKKESFPLTVTSAQKNPTAFYLCASSIGAGGSQETQYFGPGTRLLVL.